The 14 T cell receptor beta chains below all came from one sample that was sequenced in a study of T-cell reconstitution after alpha-beta-depleted transplantation in children (TCRdb year 2016). Receptors were amplified or captured by PCR. The run used an Illumina HiSeq 2500. Molecular barcoding was employed in the preparation of TCR libraries, with unique molecular identifiers being used to normalize TCRbeta repertoire quantification. TCRdb reran the public reads through fastp at Q25 and MiXCR, keeping productive beta chains. Rows matching on CDR3 protein sequence are summarized as one entry with the most common DNA and genes. Within this sample are hundreds of thousands of distinct CDR3 sequences, with roughly 17% of them counted one time only. The biggest ten clones account for approximately 1% of the sample. Material: PBMCs from the stem cell graft donor, obtained from the stem cell graft. Source of these receptors: a human donor who donated a stem cell graft to a child with acute myeloid leukemia.

This clonotype was detected once. A much larger clone differs from this one at a single base, so this may be a read error. The V and J genes are TRBV20-1 and TRBJ2-1; 13 bases are a match to TRBD2. V lost 5 bases to trimming and J lost 13 bases; unmatched junction nucleotides: 14. Looked up from germline, CDR1 is DFQATT and CDR2 is SNEGSKA (reference sequence). This CDR3 is built from 15 residues. Here the CDR3 DNA reads TGCAGTGCTTGGTCCGGGACTAGCGGGGTTGGTGACCAGTTCTTC. Translated: CSAWSGTSGVGDQFF.

The rearrangement joins TRBV5-1 to TRBJ1-1; a possible D gene is TRBD1 (5 bases). The CDR3 spans 12 residues. Germline-derived CDR1 and CDR2 are SGHRS and YFSETQ. Between the trimmed V and J ends, which lost 6 bases and 4 bases, there was a span of 10 bases. CDR3 region: CASTPGTTEAFF. CDR3 coding DNA: TGCGCCAGCACTCCAGGGACCACTGAAGCTTTCTTT. Full variable domain (remainder filled in from reference TRBV5-1 and TRBJ1-1): KAGVTQTPRYLIKTRGQQVTLSCSPISGHRSVSWYQQTPGQGLQFLFEYFSETQRNKGNFPGRFSGRQFSNSRSEMNVSTLELGDSALYLCASTPGTTEAFFGQGTRLTVV.

V and J are TRBV7-2 and TRBJ2-3; 9 bases fit TRBD1. V trimming: 7 bases; J trimming: 6 bases; junction bases outside the gene matches: 8. This CDR3 spans 14 amino acids. Looked up from germline, CDR1 is SGHTA and CDR2 is FQGNSA. The CDR3 nucleotides are TGTGCCAGCAAAATTAACAGGGGGCTCGATACGCAGTATTTT. It codes for CASKINRGLDTQYF.

This clonotype has ten or more counts. The V gene is TRBV10-3, the J gene TRBJ1-5; no definite D call. Germline V lookup: CDR1 ENHRY, CDR2 SYGVKD. Trimming left V 0 bases short and J 2 bases short, with 5 bases between. The CDR3 consists of 14 residues. CDR3 sequence: CAISESKRNQPQHF. The DNA of the CDR3 is TGTGCCATCAGTGAGTCAAAACGCAATCAGCCCCAGCATTTT.

In its sample, this clonotype was seen many times. This chain connects TRBV29-1 to TRBJ2-1; TRBD1 is a possible D gene (6 bases). Per the germline V gene, CDR1 is SQVTM and CDR2 is ANQGSEA. Trimming took off 6 bases at V and 6 bases at J, with 15 bases between the two ends. The CDR3 has 13 residues. The CDR3 sequence: CSVAGESGNEQFF. The CDR3 nucleotides read TGCAGCGTAGCAGGGGAAAGTGGCAATGAGCAGTTCTTC.

This clonotype appeared many times. The rearrangement links TRBV7-2 to TRBJ1-4; no definite D call. V was pared by 5 bases and J by 4 bases, with 14 bases between. CDR1 and CDR2 (germline): SGHTA, FQGNSA. The CDR3 length is 15 residues. The CDR3 sequence is CASSVRRDHNEKLFF. Here the CDR3 DNA reads TGTGCCAGCAGCGTCAGGCGGGATCATAATGAAAAACTGTTTTTT.

In this sample, this clonotype turned up a few times. The rearrangement joins TRBV10-3 to TRBJ2-3; 9 bases fit TRBD1. Trimming removed 4 bases from V and 0 bases from J; junction bases left unmatched: 5. The CDR3 extends over 16 amino acids. Per the germline V gene, CDR1 is ENHRY and CDR2 is SYGVKD. The CDR3 DNA reads TGTGCCATCAGTGGAGGGACAGGGAAGAGCACAGATACGCAGTATTTT. Amino acid sequence: CAISGGTGKSTDTQYF.

The chain carries TRBV25-1 and TRBJ2-7; D is uncertain. V was shortened by 3 bases and J by 0 bases, with 9 bases between the two germline ends. The CDR3 is 14 amino acids. Germline-derived CDR1 and CDR2 are MGHDK and SYGVNS. CDR3 coding DNA: TGTGCCAGCAGTGAGTACGGCTACTCCTACGAGCAGTACTTC. Translating it yields CASSEYGYSYEQYF.

The chain carries TRBV5-6 and TRBJ2-7, with 9 nucleotides matching TRBD1. This CDR3 region has 14 residues. Unmatched junction bases numbered 10, after V lost 6 bases and J lost 6 bases. Per the germline V gene, CDR1 is SGHDT and CDR2 is YYEEEE. For the CDR3, the DNA is TGTGCCAGCACTGGACAGGGGATAATAGGCGAGCAGTACGTC. Translating gives CASTGQGIIGEQYV.

The rearrangement links TRBV6-5 to TRBJ1-1, with TRBD1 identical over 10 bases. Germline V CDR1 and CDR2: MNHEY, SVGAGI. The V and J ends lost 4 bases and 0 bases, in that order; junction bases with no gene match: 11. The CDR3 covers 18 residues. CDR3 coding DNA: TGTGCCAGCAGTTCCCCACCGGGACAGGGGATAATGAACACTGAAGCTTTCTTT. Translated: CASSSPPGQGIMNTEAFF.

This clonotype was observed many times. The J gene is TRBJ2-3, the V gene TRBV20-1; D not resolved. The CDR3 runs 15 residues. Germline assignment: CDR1 DFQATT and CDR2 SNEGSKA (reference sequence). The V and J ends lost 0 bases and 0 bases respectively, with 10 bases between them. CDR3 loop: CSARDKRTSTDTQYF. The CDR3 coding sequence is TGCAGTGCTAGAGATAAGCGTACTAGCACAGATACGCAGTATTTT.

The chain has TRBV7-3 and TRBJ2-2; TRBD2 might be the D (6 bases). Germline CDR1 SGHTA, CDR2 FQGTGA. V lost 5 bases and J 1 base, leaving 14 bases between the germline ends. The CDR3 has 16 amino acids. The chain's CDR3 is CASSPHQEGNTGELFF. CDR3 in DNA: TGTGCCAGCAGCCCCCACCAGGAGGGGAACACCGGGGAGCTGTTTTTT.

This clonotype occurred many times. The chain employs TRBV7-2 and TRBJ2-7; TRBD1 or TRBD2 may be the D gene (6 bases each). V lost 1 base and J lost 0, with 13 bases in between. CDR1 is SGHTA, CDR2 FQGNSA, per germline. This CDR3 spans 16 amino acids. The CDR3 bases are TGTGCCAGCAGCTTAGGAGGGGGGAGGAGCTCCTACGAGCAGTACTTC. Translation: CASSLGGGRSSYEQYF.

This clonotype turned up a few times. The V call is TRBV29-1, the J call TRBJ1-2, with 7 bases lining up with TRBD1. Unmatched junction bases numbered 5, after V lost 1 base and J lost 3 bases. Germline V gene lookup returns CDR1 SQVTM and CDR2 ANQGSEA. The CDR3 has 14 residues. In nucleotides, the CDR3 is TGCAGCGTTGAAGCAGATGACAGGGACTATGGCTACACCTTC. Translating it yields CSVEADDRDYGYTF.